This TCR beta chain is from a study of radiation and T cells in renal cell carcinoma. Whole-study context: Nephrectomy followed 15 Gy stereotactic body radiation by 4 weeks. Study results and caveats: No pretreatment tumor biopsies were available for baseline clonotypes.

The assay was immunoSEQ multiplex PCR, and TCRdb's table has in-frame clones only and misses some. This repertoire shows about 120,000 clones, 81% found once; its top ten account for under 2.5%. Worth noting for this clone: Its antigen is undetermined.

CDR3 size: 15 residues. The ends were cut back, 1 base at V and 7 bases at J, with 13 bases in the middle. Looked up from germline, CDR1 is SGHAT and CDR2 is FQNNGV. Time point in this sample: blood 2 weeks post-SBRT. Sample treatment: 15 Gy SBRT to primary tumor, nephrectomy 4 weeks later. Blood was sampled at baseline, 2 weeks and 4 weeks after SBRT. Clear cell pathology was present in this patient's renal cell carcinoma. The J gene is TRBJ1-4, the V gene TRBV11-2; D is unresolved. Specimen: blood, collected from a patient whose treatment included radiotherapy and nephrectomy. The clonotype comes from a woman in her sixties or seventies with renal cell carcinoma. CDR3 DNA: TGTGCCAGCAGCTTAGCCTGGATAGGGAGTGAAAAACTGTTTTTT. The encoded protein is CASSLAWIGSEKLFF.